These T cell receptor beta chains were read from a single sample in a study of long-term antiretroviral therapy in people with HIV. The assay was immunoSEQ multiplex PCR, and TCRdb's table has in-frame clones only and misses some. The table includes roughly 18,000 clones, about nine tenths detected once. The sample consisted of unsorted PBMCs, taken 3 years after starting antiretroviral therapy. The receptors shown here come from a man aged 50 to 60 with HIV. The CDR3 runs from the conserved cysteine through the conserved F or W.

j_call,v_call,cdr3_aa
TRBJ2-5,TRBV30,CAWRGVETQYF
TRBJ2-7,TRBV6-4,CASSERAGGYYEQYF
TRBJ1-2,TRBV7-3,CASSPTQGAAGGYTF
TRBJ2-2,TRBV6-1,CASRSPGQNTGELFF
TRBJ1-5,TRBV6-5,CASRIKTYSNQPQHF
TRBJ1-1,TRBV4-1,CASSPLEQGGNTEAFF
TRBJ1-6,TRBV5-6,CASSSTGTYNSPLHF
TRBJ1-3,TRBV29-1,CSGARDRDGNTIYF
TRBJ1-1,TRBV11-2,CASSLENTEAFF
TRBJ1-4,TRBV27,CASSSIMGGLEKLFF
TRBJ2-7,TRBV18,CASSPRETIGSEQYF
TRBJ1-1,TRBV7-9,CASSLQGTTEAFF
TRBJ1-5,TRBV15,CATSSGQVSNQPQHF
TRBJ2-1,TRBV10-2,CASSTTRGYNEQFF
TRBJ1-1,TRBV12-5,CASGFGTSLNTEAFF
TRBJ2-2,TRBV7-3,CASSLQPVDGELFF
TRBJ2-7,TRBV19,CASSWSGSYEQYF
TRBJ1-3,TRBV19,CASRGLGSLGNTIYF
TRBJ1-2,TRBV6-5,CASSYQQGGGYTF
TRBJ1-2,TRBV5-4,CASSRPSGPHPSNYGYTF
TRBJ1-3,TRBV10-3,CATAGQASSGNTIYF
TRBJ1-1,TRBV6-1,CASSDLRVNTEAFF
TRBJ2-2,TRBV9,CASSPSGGTNTGELFF
TRBJ2-1,TRBV19,CASSTQDSYNEQFF
TRBJ1-1,TRBV19,CASSQTGGRIEAFF
TRBJ2-1,TRBV6-1,CASSEGWRGGLDEQFF
TRBJ1-4,TRBV6-6,CASSYLAGGVEKLFF
TRBJ2-7,TRBV6-4,CASSLTQGAYEQYF
TRBJ2-4,TRBV11-2,CASSGWLAGGPVTKNIQYF
TRBJ1-6,TRBV27,CASELQGGGNSPLHF
TRBJ2-3,TRBV7-2,CASSLATSGGTQYF
TRBJ2-7,TRBV30,CAWGVGSYEQYF
TRBJ2-6,TRBV4-3,CASSQGRSGSGANVLTF